Below are 11 T cell receptor beta chains sequenced from a single sample in a study of cytomegalovirus exposure and HLA in healthy donors. PCR used 60 Vbeta primers and 13 Jbeta primers. The assay was immunoSEQ multiplex PCR, and TCRdb's table has in-frame clones only and misses some. This table has 170,000 or so clones, just under 80% appearing once. Sequences were obtained from PBMCs. These receptors all stem from a woman in her forties or fifties in good health and CMV-seropositive.

The rearrangement uses TRBV7-2 and TRBJ2-4; tentative D call: TRBD1 (6 bases). V lost 1 base, J lost 7 bases, and 14 bases lay in between. Germline V CDR1 and CDR2: SGHTA, FQGNSA. The CDR3 has 15 residues. This CDR3 reads CASSLESGAENIQYF. The DNA of the CDR3 is TGTGCCAGCAGCTTAGAATCAGGGGCGGAGAACATTCAGTACTTC.

The CDR3 sequence is CASSLDGFDTEAFF. CDR3 bases: TGTGCCAGCAGCTTAGACGGGTTCGACACTGAAGCTTTCTTT. The V call is TRBV11-2, the J call TRBJ1-1; D unresolved. The germline V gene encodes CDR1 SGHAT and CDR2 FQNNGV. Trimming left V 0 bases short and J 3 bases short, with 8 bases between. The CDR3 is made up of 14 amino acids. Using reference TRBV11-2 and TRBJ1-1 for the parts outside the CDR3, the full variable domain is EAGVAQSPRYKIIEKRQSVAFWCNPISGHATLYWYQQILGQGPKLLIQFQNNGVVDDSQLPKDRFSAERLKGVDSTLKIQPAKLEDSAVYLCASSLDGFDTEAFFGQGTRLTVV.

The CDR3: CASKAGVIEKLFF. CDR3 coding DNA: TGTGCCAGCAAGGCAGGCGTAATTGAAAAACTGTTTTTT. V and J are TRBV2 and TRBJ1-4; D remains unclear. V was clipped by 7 bases and J by 7 bases, with 13 bases between them. The CDR3 length is 13 residues. CDR1 is SNHLY, CDR2 FYNNEI, per germline.

The chain carries TRBV28 and TRBJ1-1; possible D gene TRBD1, 5 bases. Between the trimmed V and J ends, which lost 1 base and 4 bases, there was a span of 13 bases. CDR3 length equals 15 residues. The germline gives CDR1 MDHEN, CDR2 SYDVKM. CDR3 residues: CASSLLGGRGTEAFF. The CDR3 DNA reads as TGTGCCAGCAGTTTATTGGGGGGAAGGGGCACTGAAGCTTTCTTT.

V gene TRBV4-3 combines with J gene TRBJ1-5; D is unresolved. CDR3 length equals 13 residues. V gave up 1 base and J gave up 3 bases, with 4 bases separating them. Germline V CDR1 and CDR2: LGHNA, YSLEER. In DNA, the CDR3 is TGCGCCAGCAGCCAAGTCCTCAATCAGCCCCAGCATTTT. Its protein product is CASSQVLNQPQHF.

The V and J genes are TRBV2 and TRBJ2-7; D perhaps matches TRBD1 (6 bases). Per germline, CDR1 SNHLY and CDR2 FYNNEI. V was trimmed by 8 bases and J by 5 bases, leaving 19 bases between them. CDR3 size: 14 residues. CDR3 in amino acids: CASWKEAGADEQYF. As DNA, the CDR3 is TGTGCCAGCTGGAAGGAGGCAGGGGCGGACGAGCAGTACTTC.

The V gene is TRBV4-2, the J gene TRBJ2-5; TRBD2 matches 10 bases. Germline-derived CDR1 and CDR2 are LGHNA and YNFKEQ. The CDR3 length is 17 residues. V lost 2 bases to trimming and J lost 6 bases; unmatched junction nucleotides: 12. This CDR3 reads CASSQPSLAGETKTQYF. DNA for the CDR3: TGTGCCAGCAGCCAACCCTCTCTAGCGGGAGAAACCAAGACCCAGTACTTC.

CDR3 sequence: CASSEIQGTEAFF. CDR3 coding DNA: TGTGCCAGCAGCGAGATCCAGGGTACTGAAGCTTTCTTT. This rearrangement joins TRBV6-5 to TRBJ1-1; a weak D match, TRBD1 (5 bases). Germline V CDR1 and CDR2: MNHEY, SVGAGI. The V end lost 6 bases, the J end lost 5 bases, and 13 bases lay between the germline ends. The CDR3 length is 13 residues.

V usage is TRBV2 and J usage is TRBJ1-5, with D hard to call. Germline CDR1 SNHLY, CDR2 FYNNEI. The CDR3 is 15 amino acids. The V end was cut by 5 bases, the J end by 5 bases, with 16 bases between. CDR3 protein: CASSNSLIADQPQHF. CDR3 in DNA: TGTGCCAGCAGTAACAGCCTTATAGCGGATCAGCCCCAGCATTTT.

This clone was observed a single time. V usage is TRBV7-2 and J usage is TRBJ2-7, with D unclear. The germline gives CDR1 SGHTA, CDR2 FQGNSA. The CDR3 spans 14 residues. The V and J ends lost 1 base and 6 bases respectively, with 13 bases between them. In DNA form, the CDR3 reads TGTGCCAGCAGCTTAGTGAGTCACGCGAGCGAGCAGTACTTC. This encodes CASSLVSHASEQYF.

This sequence joins TRBV28 and TRBJ1-5; TRBD1 aligns across 7 bases. The CDR3 has 20 residues. Germline V gene data show CDR1 as MDHEN and CDR2 as SYDVKM. J lost 1 base, V lost 2 bases, and 17 bases had no gene match. The CDR3 loop is CASSLIPPLSTGVSNQPQHF. CDR3 sequence (DNA): TGTGCCAGCAGTTTAATCCCCCCTCTTTCTACAGGGGTAAGCAATCAGCCCCAGCATTTT.